This T cell receptor (beta chain) is drawn from a study of T cells expressing NK-cell markers. TCRdb re-called the 5' RACE reads, yielding one record per CDR3 amino acid sequence without DNA. This specimen shows about 150,000 distinct CDR3 sequences; the ten leading clones hold 37%. This CDR3 contains 15 residues. The germline V gene has CDR1 SGHTS and CDR2 YDEGEE. The sample comprised blood T cells: a sorted CD56 or NKG2C T cell subset, CD4+ or CD8+ T cells, or bulk PBMC T cells (not recorded which). The origin of this receptor is a woman aged 45-65 years in good health. This chain links TRBV5-8 with TRBJ1-5; lacking DNA, the TRBD1 call made by TCRdb goes unchecked. This chain's CDR3 is CASSLELAGGQPQHF. Using reference TRBV5-8 and TRBJ1-5 for the parts outside the CDR3, the full variable domain is EAGVTQSPTHLIKTRGQQATLRCSPISGHTSVYWYQQALGLGLQFLLWYDEGEERNRGNFPPRFSGRQFPNYSSELNVNALELEDSALYLCASSLELAGGQPQHFGDGTRLSIL.